Listed below are T cell receptor beta chains from one sample, sequenced in a study of cytomegalovirus exposure and HLA in healthy donors. The table came from immunoSEQ multiplex PCR; TCRdb's copy has only in-frame clones and leaves some out. The table shows approximately 88,000 clones, with roughly 80% occurring only once. Input material: PBMCs. All receptors derive from a male donor in good health and CMV-seronegative. The CDR3 runs from the conserved cysteine through the conserved F or W. D genes are given only for firm matches. Clone size is stated in some rows and not others, as once, few, many or a class when expanded.

v_call: TRBV10-3; clone_size: NA; d_call: TRBD2; j_call: TRBJ2-7; cdr3_nt: TGTGCCATCAGTGATGCGGGGGGAGGGTACGAGCAGTACTTC; cdr3_aa: CAISDAGGGYEQYF
v_call: TRBV7-2; clone_size: NA; d_call: NA; j_call: TRBJ2-2; cdr3_nt: TGTGCCAGCAGCTTAGGTCACAGGACGAACACCGGGGAGCTGTTTTTT; cdr3_aa: CASSLGHRTNTGELFF
v_call: TRBV5-4; clone_size: few; d_call: TRBD2; j_call: TRBJ2-3; cdr3_nt: TGTGCCAGCAGCCTCTCCGGACTAGCGGGGAACACAGATACGCAGTATTTT; cdr3_aa: CASSLSGLAGNTDTQYF
v_call: TRBV7-3; clone_size: NA; d_call: NA; j_call: TRBJ2-1; cdr3_nt: TGTGCCAGCAGCTCGACTACAGGGTACGTTGAGCAGTTCTTC; cdr3_aa: CASSSTTGYVEQFF
v_call: TRBV28; clone_size: NA; d_call: TRBD1; j_call: TRBJ1-5; cdr3_nt: TGTGCCAGCAGTTCCGGACAGGGAAATCATCAGCCCCAGCATTTT; cdr3_aa: CASSSGQGNHQPQHF
v_call: TRBV25-1; clone_size: NA; d_call: NA; j_call: TRBJ1-2; cdr3_nt: TGTGCCAGCAGTGGGTTTGGGACTGCAGGACGGGTAGATGGCTACACCTTC; cdr3_aa: CASSGFGTAGRVDGYTF
v_call: TRBV10-3; clone_size: NA; d_call: NA; j_call: TRBJ1-5; cdr3_nt: TGTGCCATCAGTGATGGGGGGATGGGGAATCAGCCCCAGCATTTT; cdr3_aa: CAISDGGMGNQPQHF
v_call: TRBV2; clone_size: NA; d_call: NA; j_call: TRBJ1-4; cdr3_nt: TGTGCCAGCGAAGGGAGCGGGGGCGCAGATGAAAAACTGTTTTTT; cdr3_aa: CASEGSGGADEKLFF
v_call: TRBV9; clone_size: NA; d_call: NA; j_call: TRBJ2-3; cdr3_nt: TGTGCCAGCAGCGTGGGCACCCCAACAGATACGCAGTATTTT; cdr3_aa: CASSVGTPTDTQYF
v_call: TRBV7-9; clone_size: NA; d_call: NA; j_call: TRBJ1-1; cdr3_nt: TGTGCCAGCAGCTTAGACCTGACTGGGACTGAAGCTTTCTTT; cdr3_aa: CASSLDLTGTEAFF
v_call: TRBV4-3; clone_size: NA; d_call: NA; j_call: TRBJ1-5; cdr3_nt: TGCGCCAGCAGCCAGCAGGGGAGTCAGCCCCAGCATTTT; cdr3_aa: CASSQQGSQPQHF
v_call: TRBV28; clone_size: NA; d_call: TRBD1; j_call: TRBJ2-1; cdr3_nt: TGTGCCAGCAGCGAGGACAGGGGAGTGTACAATGAGCAGTTCTTC; cdr3_aa: CASSEDRGVYNEQFF
v_call: TRBV5-6; clone_size: NA; d_call: NA; j_call: TRBJ1-2; cdr3_nt: TGTGCCAGCAGCGTTGAGGTCCCCACTGGCTACACCTTC; cdr3_aa: CASSVEVPTGYTF
v_call: TRBV7-2; clone_size: NA; d_call: NA; j_call: TRBJ2-6; cdr3_nt: TGTGCCTTGAGTTTCTCTGGGGCCAACGGCCTGACTTTC; cdr3_aa: CALSFSGANGLTF
v_call: TRBV7-9; clone_size: few; d_call: NA; j_call: TRBJ2-7; cdr3_nt: TGTTCCAGCAGGTCAGGGGTGACAGCGACCTACGAGCAGTACTTC; cdr3_aa: CSSRSGVTATYEQYF
v_call: TRBV11-2; clone_size: few; d_call: NA; j_call: TRBJ1-1; cdr3_nt: TGTGCCAGCAGCCCGACAGGCCCTGAAGCTTTCTTT; cdr3_aa: CASSPTGPEAFF
v_call: TRBV6-5; clone_size: NA; d_call: NA; j_call: TRBJ2-3; cdr3_nt: TGTGCCAGCAGTTACTCAGGCAGGACTAGCACAGATACGCAGTATTTT; cdr3_aa: CASSYSGRTSTDTQYF
v_call: TRBV9; clone_size: once; d_call: TRBD1; j_call: TRBJ1-2; cdr3_nt: TGTGCCAGCAGCGTAGGACAGGGAGACTATGGCTACACCTTC; cdr3_aa: CASSVGQGDYGYTF
v_call: TRBV11-2; clone_size: NA; d_call: NA; j_call: TRBJ2-1; cdr3_nt: TGTGCCAGCAGCTTAAACCTCCTCCTCAGCTCCTACAATGAGCAGTTCTTC; cdr3_aa: CASSLNLLLSSYNEQFF
v_call: TRBV30; clone_size: NA; d_call: TRBD1; j_call: TRBJ1-6; cdr3_nt: TGTGCCTGGGGGACAGGGGGCGACTCACCCCTCCACTTT; cdr3_aa: CAWGTGGDSPLHF
v_call: TRBV4-3; clone_size: once; d_call: NA; j_call: TRBJ2-4; cdr3_nt: TGCGCCAGCAGCCACTCAAGAGAGAGCGCCAAAAACATTCAGTACTTC; cdr3_aa: CASSHSRESAKNIQYF
v_call: TRBV7-9; clone_size: NA; d_call: NA; j_call: TRBJ1-2; cdr3_nt: TGTGCCAGCAGCTTGGCAGGGAGGTATGGCTACACCTTC; cdr3_aa: CASSLAGRYGYTF
v_call: TRBV28; clone_size: NA; d_call: TRBD2; j_call: TRBJ2-3; cdr3_nt: TGTGCCAGCAGCGGAAGGACTAGCGGAGGCACAGATACGCAGTATTTT; cdr3_aa: CASSGRTSGGTDTQYF
v_call: TRBV16; clone_size: NA; d_call: TRBD1; j_call: TRBJ2-7; cdr3_nt: TGTGCCAGCAGCCAATCCGAGACAGGGGACGAGCAGTACTTC; cdr3_aa: CASSQSETGDEQYF
v_call: TRBV16; clone_size: NA; d_call: NA; j_call: TRBJ1-1; cdr3_nt: TGTGCCAGCAGCCAATCGTGGGGAGGCACTGAAGCTTTCTTT; cdr3_aa: CASSQSWGGTEAFF
v_call: TRBV7-9; clone_size: NA; d_call: TRBD1; j_call: TRBJ1-1; cdr3_nt: TGTGCCAGCAGACGGACAGGGCCGAACACTGAAGCTTTCTTT; cdr3_aa: CASRRTGPNTEAFF
v_call: TRBV4-3; clone_size: few; d_call: TRBD1; j_call: TRBJ1-4; cdr3_nt: TGCGCCAGCAGCCGCGGGACAGCCTATGAAAAACTGTTTTTT; cdr3_aa: CASSRGTAYEKLFF
v_call: TRBV5-8; clone_size: NA; d_call: NA; j_call: TRBJ2-2; cdr3_nt: TGTGCCAGCCGGGCTTCTATGGGGCAGCTGTTTTTT; cdr3_aa: CASRASMGQLFF
v_call: TRBV11-2; clone_size: NA; d_call: NA; j_call: TRBJ2-7; cdr3_nt: TGTGCCAGCAGCTTACAGGGGTACGAGCAGTACTTC; cdr3_aa: CASSLQGYEQYF
v_call: TRBV9; clone_size: NA; d_call: TRBD1; j_call: TRBJ1-5; cdr3_nt: TGTGCCAGCAGCCCAACGACGACAGGGGACCAGCCCCAGCATTTT; cdr3_aa: CASSPTTTGDQPQHF
v_call: TRBV27; clone_size: few; d_call: NA; j_call: TRBJ1-2; cdr3_nt: TGTGCCAGCAGTTTATCTACAGGAAACTATGGCTACACCTTC; cdr3_aa: CASSLSTGNYGYTF
v_call: TRBV2; clone_size: NA; d_call: NA; j_call: TRBJ1-1; cdr3_nt: TGTGCCAGCAAAATTAAGGAGATGAACACTGAAGCTTTCTTT; cdr3_aa: CASKIKEMNTEAFF
v_call: TRBV25-1; clone_size: few; d_call: NA; j_call: TRBJ2-1; cdr3_nt: TGTGCCAGCAGTGAAGGTACGGGAAGCTCCTACAATGAGCAGTTCTTC; cdr3_aa: CASSEGTGSSYNEQFF
v_call: TRBV27; clone_size: NA; d_call: NA; j_call: TRBJ1-1; cdr3_nt: TGTGCCAGCAGTTTATCGGGGGGAGTCTTTGCTATGAACACTGAAGCTTTCTTT; cdr3_aa: CASSLSGGVFAMNTEAFF
v_call: TRBV7-2; clone_size: NA; d_call: TRBD1; j_call: TRBJ2-1; cdr3_nt: TGTGCCAGCAGCCGACAGGGGGCTGGGCATGAGCAGTTCTTC; cdr3_aa: CASSRQGAGHEQFF
v_call: TRBV7-2; clone_size: few; d_call: TRBD2; j_call: TRBJ2-7; cdr3_nt: TGTGCCAGCAGCTTGACTAGCGGAAACTCCTACGAGCAGTACTTC; cdr3_aa: CASSLTSGNSYEQYF
v_call: TRBV18; clone_size: NA; d_call: NA; j_call: TRBJ1-3; cdr3_nt: TGTGCCAGCTCACCTAACGGGGACTCTGGAAACACCATATATTTT; cdr3_aa: CASSPNGDSGNTIYF
v_call: TRBV6-5; clone_size: NA; d_call: NA; j_call: TRBJ1-2; cdr3_nt: TGTGCCAGCAGCTCCGAGGGGGTTAAGGGCTACACCTTC; cdr3_aa: CASSSEGVKGYTF
v_call: TRBV6-5; clone_size: once; d_call: TRBD1; j_call: TRBJ2-7; cdr3_nt: TGTGCCAGCAGAGGGGACAGGGGGCGATACGAGCAGTACTTC; cdr3_aa: CASRGDRGRYEQYF
v_call: TRBV19; clone_size: NA; d_call: NA; j_call: TRBJ2-5; cdr3_nt: TGTGCCAGTAGTCCCCCGGGGTTACGAGAAGAGACCCAGTACTTC; cdr3_aa: CASSPPGLREETQYF
v_call: TRBV5-1; clone_size: NA; d_call: NA; j_call: TRBJ1-6; cdr3_nt: TGCGCCAGCAGCCCTATCTCTAATTCACCCCTCCACTTT; cdr3_aa: CASSPISNSPLHF
v_call: TRBV5-6; clone_size: NA; d_call: TRBD1; j_call: TRBJ1-4; cdr3_nt: TGTGCCAGCAGCTTGGCCGATGGACAGGGCCTTCGAAAGGGGAAACTGTTTTTT; cdr3_aa: CASSLADGQGLRKGKLFF
v_call: TRBV19; clone_size: NA; d_call: NA; j_call: TRBJ2-7; cdr3_nt: TGTGCCAGTAGTTCGAATGGGCGGGACAGATTATTC; cdr3_aa: CASSSNGRDRLF
v_call: TRBV9; clone_size: NA; d_call: TRBD2; j_call: TRBJ2-1; cdr3_nt: TGTGCCAGCAGCGTACCAGTGGGGACTAGCGGGGAGCAGTTCTTC; cdr3_aa: CASSVPVGTSGEQFF
v_call: TRBV27; clone_size: once; d_call: TRBD1; j_call: TRBJ1-1; cdr3_nt: TGTGCCAGCAGTTTAACAGGGGGCCGAAACACTGAAGCTTTCTTT; cdr3_aa: CASSLTGGRNTEAFF
v_call: TRBV19; clone_size: NA; d_call: NA; j_call: TRBJ2-1; cdr3_nt: TGTGCCAGTAGTACGGGACTTCACAATGAGCAGTTCTTC; cdr3_aa: CASSTGLHNEQFF
v_call: TRBV10-3; clone_size: NA; d_call: TRBD1; j_call: TRBJ2-7; cdr3_nt: TGTGCCATCAGTGAGTCGGACAGGGGAAGCTACGAGCAGTACTTC; cdr3_aa: CAISESDRGSYEQYF
v_call: TRBV5-6; clone_size: NA; d_call: TRBD2; j_call: TRBJ2-5; cdr3_nt: TGTGCCAGCAGCTTGGCCGGGTACGGCGGGGGGAAGACCCAGTACTTC; cdr3_aa: CASSLAGYGGGKTQYF
v_call: TRBV7-2; clone_size: NA; d_call: NA; j_call: TRBJ1-2; cdr3_nt: TGTGCCAGCAGCTTAGTTGCGGCGGGCTATTATGGCTACACCTTC; cdr3_aa: CASSLVAAGYYGYTF
v_call: TRBV28; clone_size: few; d_call: TRBD1; j_call: TRBJ1-6; cdr3_nt: TGTGCCAGCAGACTGGACAGGGTAGATTCACCCCTCCACTTT; cdr3_aa: CASRLDRVDSPLHF
v_call: TRBV28; clone_size: NA; d_call: NA; j_call: TRBJ1-1; cdr3_nt: TGTGCCAGCAGTCCGCGTCCGGGGGGCGATAGATCAAGAGGGACTGAAGCTTTCTTT; cdr3_aa: CASSPRPGGDRSRGTEAFF
v_call: TRBV7-2; clone_size: NA; d_call: TRBD2; j_call: TRBJ2-3; cdr3_nt: TGTGCCAGCAGCTCACCCGGGACTAGGAGCATTGCGCAGTATTTT; cdr3_aa: CASSSPGTRSIAQYF
v_call: TRBV27; clone_size: NA; d_call: NA; j_call: TRBJ2-5; cdr3_nt: TGTGCCAGCAGCCGAGGACTGGTGGGACAAGAGACCCAGTACTTC; cdr3_aa: CASSRGLVGQETQYF
v_call: TRBV29-1; clone_size: few; d_call: NA; j_call: TRBJ2-7; cdr3_nt: TGCAGCGTCCTACTTGGGAGCGGGTCCTACGAGCAGTACTTC; cdr3_aa: CSVLLGSGSYEQYF
v_call: TRBV28; clone_size: NA; d_call: NA; j_call: TRBJ1-1; cdr3_nt: TGTGCCAGCAGTTTCTTACAGACCGCTTTGAACACTGAAGCTTTCTTT; cdr3_aa: CASSFLQTALNTEAFF